The subject of this entry is one TCR beta chain. TCRdb keeps only in-frame clones here, not all; method: immunoSEQ multiplex PCR. The data contain 67,000 or so clones, just under 95% of them singletons. The V end lost 8 bases, the J end lost 5 bases, and 9 bases lay between the germline ends. The CDR3 runs to 12 residues. Germline loops: CDR1 KGHSH, CDR2 LQKENI. These data come from a study of technical replicates of blood from a few donors. The chain combines TRBV18 with TRBJ2-2; D call uncertain. The sequenced sample was T cells isolated from PBMCs. The TCR comes from a human donor in good health. CDR3 residues: CASAKTTGELFF. In DNA form, the CDR3 reads TGTGCCAGCGCTAAGACAACCGGGGAGCTGTTTTTT.